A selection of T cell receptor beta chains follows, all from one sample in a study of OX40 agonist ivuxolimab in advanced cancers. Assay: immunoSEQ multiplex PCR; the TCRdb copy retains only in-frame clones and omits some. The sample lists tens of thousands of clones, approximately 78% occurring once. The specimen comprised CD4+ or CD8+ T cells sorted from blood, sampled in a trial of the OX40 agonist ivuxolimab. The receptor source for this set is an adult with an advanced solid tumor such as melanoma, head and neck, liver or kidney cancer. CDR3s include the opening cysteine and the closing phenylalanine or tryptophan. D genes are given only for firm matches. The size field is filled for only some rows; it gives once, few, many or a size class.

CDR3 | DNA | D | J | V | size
CASSVGGDQETQYF | TGTGCCAGCAGCGTAGGGGGGGACCAAGAGACCCAGTACTTC | - | TRBJ2-5 | TRBV9 | -
CASSYSWNVNTEAFF | TGTGCCAGCAGTTACTCGTGGAACGTAAACACTGAAGCTTTCTTT | - | TRBJ1-1 | TRBV6-5 | -
CASTKGGLKETQYF | TGTGCCAGCACCAAGGGGGGACTCAAAGAGACCCAGTACTTC | - | TRBJ2-5 | TRBV7-8 | -
CASTKGRARGPPLHF | TGTGCCAGCACCAAGGGGAGAGCGAGGGGGCCACCCCTCCACTTT | TRBD1 | TRBJ1-6 | TRBV6-5 | -
CASSARQGANEKLFF | TGTGCCAGCAGCGCACGACAGGGAGCTAATGAAAAACTGTTTTTT | TRBD1 | TRBJ1-4 | TRBV7-9 | once
CASEGATNYGYTF | TGTGCCTCTGAGGGTGCTACTAACTATGGCTACACCTTC | - | TRBJ1-2 | TRBV30 | -
CASSYDNGSTDTQYF | TGTGCCAGCAGTTACGATAACGGGAGCACAGATACGCAGTATTTT | - | TRBJ2-3 | TRBV6-5 | -
CASSLAGTDKQYF | TGTGCCAGCAGCTTGGCCGGGACAGACAAGCAGTACTTC | TRBD1 | TRBJ2-7 | TRBV5-4 | -
CAWSVNPEAFF | TGTGCCTGGAGTGTAAATCCTGAAGCTTTCTTT | - | TRBJ1-1 | TRBV30 | -
CASSQDPGTAYYGYTF | TGCGCCAGCAGCCAAGACCCCGGGACAGCCTACTATGGCTACACCTTC | TRBD1 | TRBJ1-2 | TRBV4-1 | -
CASSDPGQGARNIQYF | TGTGCCAGCAGTGACCCGGGACAGGGGGCTAGAAACATTCAGTACTTC | TRBD1 | TRBJ2-4 | TRBV6-1 | -
CASKGDRNTIYF | TGTGCCAGTAAGGGTGACCGAAACACCATATATTTT | - | TRBJ1-3 | TRBV19 | -
CASRFSPANTEAFF | TGTGCCAGCAGGTTCTCCCCAGCAAACACTGAAGCTTTCTTT | - | TRBJ1-1 | TRBV2 | -
CASSARDRGEYGYTF | TGTGCCAGCAGCGCGCGGGACAGGGGGGAATATGGCTACACCTTC | TRBD1 | TRBJ1-2 | TRBV7-9 | -
CATSRPPNIEQFF | TGTGCCACCAGCAGACCCCCTAATATTGAGCAGTTCTTC | - | TRBJ2-1 | TRBV15 | -
CASTPRGGEWGGYTF | TGTGCCAGCACCCCGCGTGGAGGGGAATGGGGTGGCTACACCTTC | - | TRBJ1-2 | TRBV2 | -
CTSSQEAPQGRNYGYTF | TGCACCAGCAGCCAAGAAGCCCCACAGGGAAGGAACTATGGCTACACCTTC | - | TRBJ1-2 | TRBV1 | -
CASSSTGTSVGQFF | TGTGCCAGCAGCTCGACCGGGACTAGCGTCGGGCAGTTCTTC | TRBD2 | TRBJ2-1 | TRBV5-5 | -
CASRPPQVMGEYF | TGTGCCAGCAGACCTCCTCAGGTCATGGGGGAGTACTTC | - | TRBJ2-7 | TRBV6-5 | -
CASSLDTYTGELFF | TGTGCCAGCAGTCTGGACACTTACACCGGGGAGCTGTTTTTT | - | TRBJ2-2 | TRBV5-8 | -
CAWKRETEAFF | TGTGCCTGGAAAAGGGAGACTGAAGCTTTCTTT | - | TRBJ1-1 | TRBV30 | once